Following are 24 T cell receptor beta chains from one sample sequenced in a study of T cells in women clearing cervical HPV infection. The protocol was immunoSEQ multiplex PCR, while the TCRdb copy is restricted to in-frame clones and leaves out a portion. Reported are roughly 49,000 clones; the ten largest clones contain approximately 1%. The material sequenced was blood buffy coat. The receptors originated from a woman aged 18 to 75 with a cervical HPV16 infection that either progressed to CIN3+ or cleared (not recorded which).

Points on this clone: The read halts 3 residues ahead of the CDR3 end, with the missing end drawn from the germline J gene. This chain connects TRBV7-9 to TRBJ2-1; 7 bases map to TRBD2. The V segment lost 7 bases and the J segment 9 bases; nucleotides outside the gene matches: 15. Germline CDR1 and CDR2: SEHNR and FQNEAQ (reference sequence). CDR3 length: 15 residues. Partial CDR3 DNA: TGTGCCAGCACCTCTATTAGCGGGTCGATGGGTGAG. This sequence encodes CASTSISGSMGE. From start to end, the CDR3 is CASTSISGSMGEQFF.

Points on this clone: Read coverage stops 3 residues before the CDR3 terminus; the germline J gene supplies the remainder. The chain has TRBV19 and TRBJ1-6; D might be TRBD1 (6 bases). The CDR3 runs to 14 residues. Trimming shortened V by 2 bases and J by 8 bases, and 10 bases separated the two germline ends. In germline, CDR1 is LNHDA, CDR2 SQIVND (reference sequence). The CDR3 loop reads CASSIRGGDSPLHF. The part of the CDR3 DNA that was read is TGTGCCAGTAGTATAAGGGGGGGGGATTCACCC.

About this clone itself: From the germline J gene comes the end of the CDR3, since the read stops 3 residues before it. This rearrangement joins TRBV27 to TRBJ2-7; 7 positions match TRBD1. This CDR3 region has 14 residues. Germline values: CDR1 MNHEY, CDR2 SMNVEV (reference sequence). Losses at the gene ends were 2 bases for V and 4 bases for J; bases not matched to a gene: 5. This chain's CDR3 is CASSLTGDVYEQYF. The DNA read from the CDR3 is TGTGCCAGCAGTTTAACAGGGGATGTATACGAG.

CDR3 DNA, as far as it was read: TGTGCCAGCAGCTCGAGGGGGGACAGCCTGAATGGC. Its protein is CASSSRGDSLNG. The entire CDR3 reads CASSSRGDSLNGYTF. This chain uses TRBV5-4 with TRBJ1-2; TRBD1 aligns across 7 bases. Read data end 3 residues before the CDR3 end; the end is taken from the germline J gene. Germline V gene lookup returns CDR1 SGHNT and CDR2 YYREEE (reference sequence). There are 15 residues in the CDR3. J was trimmed by 6 bases and V by 3 bases; bases with no gene match: 11.

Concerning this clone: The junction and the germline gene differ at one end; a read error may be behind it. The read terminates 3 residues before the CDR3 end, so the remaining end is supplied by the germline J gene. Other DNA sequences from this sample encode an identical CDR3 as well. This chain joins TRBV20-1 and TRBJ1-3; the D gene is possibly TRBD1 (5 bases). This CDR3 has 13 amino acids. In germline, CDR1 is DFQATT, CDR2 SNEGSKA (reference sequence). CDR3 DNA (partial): TGCAGTGCCCCAGGGCCAAGCAGAAACACG. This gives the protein CSAPGPSRNT. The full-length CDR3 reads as CSAPGPSRNTIYF.

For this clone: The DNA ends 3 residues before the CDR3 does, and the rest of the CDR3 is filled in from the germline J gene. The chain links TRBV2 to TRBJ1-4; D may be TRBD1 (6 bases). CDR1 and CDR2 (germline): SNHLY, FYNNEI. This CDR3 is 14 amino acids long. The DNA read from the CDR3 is TGTGCCAGCACCTACAGGGTCGCGGACTCACCA. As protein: CASTYRVADSP. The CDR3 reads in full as CASTYRVADSPLFF. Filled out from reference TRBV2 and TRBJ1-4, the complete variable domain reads EPEVTQTPSHQVTQMGQEVILRCVPISNHLYFYWYRQILGQKVEFLVSFYNNEISEKSEIFDDQFSVERPDGSNFTLKIRSTKLEDSAMYFCASTYRVADSPLFFGSGTQLSVL.

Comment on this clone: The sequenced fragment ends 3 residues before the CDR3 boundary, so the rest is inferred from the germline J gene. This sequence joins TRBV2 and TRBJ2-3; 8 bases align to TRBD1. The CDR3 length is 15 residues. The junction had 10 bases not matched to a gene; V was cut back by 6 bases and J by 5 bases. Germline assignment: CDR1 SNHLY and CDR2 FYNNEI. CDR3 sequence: CASRLPRGRVDTQYF. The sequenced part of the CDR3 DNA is TGTGCCAGCAGACTACCCAGGGGGCGGGTAGATACG.

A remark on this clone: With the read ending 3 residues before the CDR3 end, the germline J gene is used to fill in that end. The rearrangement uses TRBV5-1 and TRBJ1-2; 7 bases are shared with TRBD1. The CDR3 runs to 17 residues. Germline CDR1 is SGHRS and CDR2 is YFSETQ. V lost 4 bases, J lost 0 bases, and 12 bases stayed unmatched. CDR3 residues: CASSLTHRGQTNYGYTF. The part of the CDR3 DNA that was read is TGCGCCAGCAGCCTGACCCACAGGGGCCAGACTAACTATGGC.

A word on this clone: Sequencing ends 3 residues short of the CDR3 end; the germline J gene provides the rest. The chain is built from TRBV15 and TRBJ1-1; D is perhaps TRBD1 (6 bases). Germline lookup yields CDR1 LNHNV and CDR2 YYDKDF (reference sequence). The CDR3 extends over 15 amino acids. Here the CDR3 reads CATSRDRVARGGAFF. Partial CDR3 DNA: TGTGCCACCAGCAGAGACCGGGTCGCCCGGGGGGGC.

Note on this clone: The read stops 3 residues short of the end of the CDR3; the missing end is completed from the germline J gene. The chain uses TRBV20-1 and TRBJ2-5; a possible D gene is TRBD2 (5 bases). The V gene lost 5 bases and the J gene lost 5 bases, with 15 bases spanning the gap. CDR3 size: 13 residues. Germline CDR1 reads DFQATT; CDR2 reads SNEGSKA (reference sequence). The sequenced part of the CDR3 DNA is TGCAGTGCTCCGGACCTCGGGGTGGAGACC. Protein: CSAPDLGVET. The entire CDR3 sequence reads CSAPDLGVETQYF.

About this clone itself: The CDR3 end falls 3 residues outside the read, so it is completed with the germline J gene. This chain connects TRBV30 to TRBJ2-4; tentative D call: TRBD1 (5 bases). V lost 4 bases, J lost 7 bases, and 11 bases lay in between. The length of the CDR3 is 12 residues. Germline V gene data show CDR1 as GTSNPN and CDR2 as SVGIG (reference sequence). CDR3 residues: CAWTSDSNIQYF. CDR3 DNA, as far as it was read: TGTGCCTGGACCTCAGACAGTAACATT.

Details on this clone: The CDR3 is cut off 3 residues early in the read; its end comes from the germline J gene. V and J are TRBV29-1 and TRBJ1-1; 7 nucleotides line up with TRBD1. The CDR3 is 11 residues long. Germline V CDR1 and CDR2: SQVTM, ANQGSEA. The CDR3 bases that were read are TGCAGCGCCAGATCGGACAGGGAA. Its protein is CSARSDRE. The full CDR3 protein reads CSARSDREAFF.

The sequenced CDR3 bases are TGTGCCAGCAGCTTAGTGGGACAGGGCACTGAA. Its protein product is CASSLVGQGTE. The entire CDR3 protein is CASSLVGQGTEAFF. The rearrangement links TRBV13 to TRBJ1-1; 9 positions match TRBD1. The read is 3 residues too short to cover the CDR3 end, so that end is filled in from the germline J gene. After removal of 1 base from V and 4 bases from J, the junction contained 1 base not matched to a gene. In germline, CDR1 is PRHDT, CDR2 FYEKMQ (reference sequence). The CDR3 totals 14 residues.

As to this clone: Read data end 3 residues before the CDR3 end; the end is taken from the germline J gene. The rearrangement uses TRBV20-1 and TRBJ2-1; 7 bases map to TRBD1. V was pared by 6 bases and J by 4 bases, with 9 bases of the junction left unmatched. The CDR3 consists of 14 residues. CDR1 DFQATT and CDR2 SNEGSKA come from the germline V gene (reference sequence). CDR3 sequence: CSAVQGPNYNEQFF. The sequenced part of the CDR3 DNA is TGCAGTGCCGTACAGGGGCCTAATTACAATGAG.

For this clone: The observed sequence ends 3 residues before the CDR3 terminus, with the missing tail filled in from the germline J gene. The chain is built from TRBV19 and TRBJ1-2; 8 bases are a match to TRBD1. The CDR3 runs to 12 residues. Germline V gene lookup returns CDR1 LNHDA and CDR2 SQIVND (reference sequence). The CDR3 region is CASSDRGGVYTF. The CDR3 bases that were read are TGTGCCAGTAGCGACAGGGGTGGTGTC.

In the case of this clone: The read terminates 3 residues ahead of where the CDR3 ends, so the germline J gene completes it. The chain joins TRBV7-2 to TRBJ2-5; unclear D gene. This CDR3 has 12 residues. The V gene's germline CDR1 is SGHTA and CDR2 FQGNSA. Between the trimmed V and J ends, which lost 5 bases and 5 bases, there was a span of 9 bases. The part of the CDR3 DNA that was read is TGTGCCAGCAGCCCACAGCCGGAGACC. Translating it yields CASSPQPET. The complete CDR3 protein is CASSPQPETQYF.

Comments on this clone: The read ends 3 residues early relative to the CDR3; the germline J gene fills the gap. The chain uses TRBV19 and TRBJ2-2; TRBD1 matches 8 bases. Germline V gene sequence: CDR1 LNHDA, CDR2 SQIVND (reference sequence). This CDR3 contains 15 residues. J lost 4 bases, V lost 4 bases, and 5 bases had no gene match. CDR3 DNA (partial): TGTGCCAGTAGTACCCAGGGGGCAGGCACCGGGGAG. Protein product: CASSTQGAGTGE. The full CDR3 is CASSTQGAGTGELFF. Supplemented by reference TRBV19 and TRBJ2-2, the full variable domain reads DGGITQSPKYLFRKEGQNVTLSCEQNLNHDAMYWYRQDPGQGLRLIYYSQIVNDFQKGDIAEGYSVSREKKESFPLTVTSAQKNPTAFYLCASSTQGAGTGELFFGEGSRLTVL.

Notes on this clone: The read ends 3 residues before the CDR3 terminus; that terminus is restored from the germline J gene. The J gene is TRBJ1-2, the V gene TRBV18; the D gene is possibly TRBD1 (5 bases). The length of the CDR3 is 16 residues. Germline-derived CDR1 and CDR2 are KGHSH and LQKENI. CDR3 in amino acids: CASSPVGLAGSNDYTF. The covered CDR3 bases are TGTGCCAGCTCACCGGTGGGACTAGCGGGAAGTAATGAC.

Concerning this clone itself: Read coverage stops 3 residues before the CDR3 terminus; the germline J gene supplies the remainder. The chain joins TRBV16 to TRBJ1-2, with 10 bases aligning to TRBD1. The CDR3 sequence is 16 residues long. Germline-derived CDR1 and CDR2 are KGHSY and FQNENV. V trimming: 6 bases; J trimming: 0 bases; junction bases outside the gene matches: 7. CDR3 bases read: TGTGCCAGCAGTTTGGACAGGGGGGCGGCTAACTATGGC. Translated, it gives CASSLDRGAANYG. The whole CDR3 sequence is CASSLDRGAANYGYTF. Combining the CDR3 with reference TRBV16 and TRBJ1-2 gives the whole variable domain GEEVAQTPKHLVRGEGQKAKLYCAPIKGHSYVFWYQQVLKNEFKFLISFQNENVFDETGMPKERFSAKCLPNSPCSLEIQATKLEDSAVYFCASSLDRGAANYGYTFGSGTRLTVV.

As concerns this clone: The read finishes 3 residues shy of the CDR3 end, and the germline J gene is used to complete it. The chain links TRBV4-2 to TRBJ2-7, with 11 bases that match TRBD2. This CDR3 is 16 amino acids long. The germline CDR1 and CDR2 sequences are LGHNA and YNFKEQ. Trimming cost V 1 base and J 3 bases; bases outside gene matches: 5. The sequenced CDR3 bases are TGTGCCAGCAGCCAAGGGGAGGGGACTAGCGGCTACGAG. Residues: CASSQGEGTSGYE. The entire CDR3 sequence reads CASSQGEGTSGYEQYF.

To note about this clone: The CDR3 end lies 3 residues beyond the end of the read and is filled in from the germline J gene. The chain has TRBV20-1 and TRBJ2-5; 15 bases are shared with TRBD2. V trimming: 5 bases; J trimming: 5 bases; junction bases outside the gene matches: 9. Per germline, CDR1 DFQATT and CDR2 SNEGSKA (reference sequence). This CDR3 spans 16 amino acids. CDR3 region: CSALRTSGGARETQYF. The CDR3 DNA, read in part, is TGCAGTGCTCTAAGGACTAGCGGGGGGGCTAGGGAGACC.

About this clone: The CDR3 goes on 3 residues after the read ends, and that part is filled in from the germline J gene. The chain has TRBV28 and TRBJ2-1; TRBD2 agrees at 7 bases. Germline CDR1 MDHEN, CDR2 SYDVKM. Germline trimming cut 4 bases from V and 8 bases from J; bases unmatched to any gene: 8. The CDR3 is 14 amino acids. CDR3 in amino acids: CASSSGQGGDEQFF. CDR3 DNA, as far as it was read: TGTGCCAGCAGTTCCGGGCAGGGAGGGGATGAG.

CDR3 loop: CASNHNRGPHGYTF. CDR3 bases read: TGTGCCAGCAACCACAACAGGGGGCCCCATGGC. The rearrangement links TRBV7-9 to TRBJ1-2; 9 bases align to TRBD1. The read terminates 3 residues ahead of where the CDR3 ends, so the germline J gene completes it. The germline gives CDR1 SEHNR, CDR2 FQNEAQ (reference sequence). This CDR3 comprises 14 residues. Unmatched junction bases numbered 9, after V lost 7 bases and J lost 6 bases.

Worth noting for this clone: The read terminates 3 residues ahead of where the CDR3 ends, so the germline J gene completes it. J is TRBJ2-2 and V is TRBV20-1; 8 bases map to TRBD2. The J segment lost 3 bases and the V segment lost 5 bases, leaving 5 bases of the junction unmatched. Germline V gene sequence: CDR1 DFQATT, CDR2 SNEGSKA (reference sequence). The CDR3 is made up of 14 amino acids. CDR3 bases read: TGCAGTGCTCCGAGAGCGGGGGACACCGGGGAG. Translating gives CSAPRAGDTGE. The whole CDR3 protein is CSAPRAGDTGELFF.